The rows below give T cell receptor beta chains drawn from one sample of a study of T cell changes during pregnancy in multiple sclerosis. TCRdb's copy holds only in-frame clones and misses some; the assay was immunoSEQ multiplex PCR. The data hold around 120,000 clones, with approximately 90% observed a single time. The specimen was peripheral blood, collected after pregnancy. These receptors came from a female donor with multiple sclerosis, enrolled in a pregnancy study. The CDR3 runs from the conserved cysteine through the conserved F or W. Fields, in order: clone size, D gene, V gene, J gene, CDR3 DNA, CDR3 protein. A D gene is named only where the DNA matches it firmly. A clone size is listed for some rows: how often the clone was seen (once, few, many), or a class if it is expanded.

-	-	TRBV5-4	TRBJ2-7	TGTGCCAGCAAGGTTAGGGACATCGCCTACGAGCAGTACTTC	CASKVRDIAYEQYF
-	-	TRBV27	TRBJ1-1	TGTGCCAGCAGTTTACGGGGGGGGCGATCGAACACTGAAGCTTTCTTT	CASSLRGGRSNTEAFF
once	TRBD1	TRBV5-6	TRBJ1-2	TGTGCCAGCAGCCCCCGGGACAGGGTTTATGGCTACACCTTC	CASSPRDRVYGYTF
-	-	TRBV15	TRBJ1-2	TGTGCCACCAGCAGACAGGGTGAGGATGGCTACACCTTC	CATSRQGEDGYTF
-	-	TRBV5-1	TRBJ1-2	TGCGCCAGCAGCTTGGAAATGGGAGCTAACTATGGCTACACCTTC	CASSLEMGANYGYTF
once	-	TRBV7-2	TRBJ2-3	TGTGCCAGCAGCTTAGATGGGGGGGGCAGTGGCACAGATACGCAGTATTTT	CASSLDGGGSGTDTQYF
-	TRBD1	TRBV2	TRBJ1-5	TGTGCCAGCGCTAGACACCGGGACAGGGGATCCTTTAGCAATCAGCCCCAGCATTTT	CASARHRDRGSFSNQPQHF
-	TRBD2	TRBV27	TRBJ2-3	TGTGCCAGCAGTCTTTTCCTAGCGGGGGGGAGGGATACGCAGTATTTT	CASSLFLAGGRDTQYF
-	TRBD2	TRBV6-1	TRBJ2-2	TGTGCCAGCAGTGATTCAGGCTGGGACTACTCTTTGGGCGGGGAGCTGTTTTTT	CASSDSGWDYSLGGELFF
-	-	TRBV5-1	TRBJ2-2	TGCGCCAGCAGCTTGGCCGGGGTGAACACCGGGGAGCTGTTTTTT	CASSLAGVNTGELFF
-	-	TRBV27	TRBJ2-3	TGTGCCAGCAGTTTTGGTTTCGGGGGAGCGACAGATACGCAGTATTTT	CASSFGFGGATDTQYF
-	TRBD1	TRBV5-4	TRBJ1-2	TGTGCCAGCAGAAGGACAGGGGGCCTTAGGGGCTACACCTTC	CASRRTGGLRGYTF
-	-	TRBV6-5	TRBJ1-2	TGTGCCAGCAGTCGTATACAGGGTGGGAATGGCTACACCTTC	CASSRIQGGNGYTF
-	TRBD1	TRBV18	TRBJ2-7	TGTGCCAGCTCCACAGGGGGGACCTCCTACGAGCAGTACTTC	CASSTGGTSYEQYF
-	-	TRBV5-1	TRBJ2-1	TGCGCCAGCAGCAACCCGGGACAACACTACAATGAGCAGTTCTTC	CASSNPGQHYNEQFF
-	TRBD2	TRBV10-2	TRBJ2-7	TGCGCCAGCAGTGACAGGACTAGCTTCTACGAGCAGTACTTC	CASSDRTSFYEQYF
-	-	TRBV27	TRBJ1-1	TGTGCCAGCAGTTTATACCGTAACGGGCAGGACATGAACACTGAAGCTTTCTTT	CASSLYRNGQDMNTEAFF
-	-	TRBV14	TRBJ2-3	TGTGCCAGCAGCCCCGTAGCTTATACGCAGTATTTT	CASSPVAYTQYF
-	TRBD2	TRBV5-6	TRBJ2-5	TGTGCCAGCAGCTTGGGCCCTCCTAGCGGGGGATTCCAAGAGACCCAGTACTTC	CASSLGPPSGGFQETQYF
few	-	TRBV6-4	TRBJ1-6	TGTGCCAGCAGTGAAACCGGGGTTCATAATTCACCCCTCCACTTT	CASSETGVHNSPLHF
-	-	TRBV6-1	TRBJ2-7	TGTGCCAGCAGATCAACCCCCGGGGGAGGCGCTGATAAGTACTTC	CASRSTPGGGADKYF
-	TRBD2	TRBV9	TRBJ2-2	TGTGCCAGTTCGATAGCGGGGGACACCGGGGAGCTGTTTTTT	CASSIAGDTGELFF
-	TRBD2	TRBV7-3	TRBJ2-1	TGTGCCAGCAGCGTCCTAGCGGGGGCCCTCAATGAGCAGTTCTTC	CASSVLAGALNEQFF
-	-	TRBV7-2	TRBJ1-4	TGTGCCAGCAGATACACAGGATCGGGTGAAAAACTGTTTTTT	CASRYTGSGEKLFF
-	TRBD1	TRBV9	TRBJ1-3	TGTGCCAGCAGCGTAGACGCAGGGGGTGGAAACACCATATATTTT	CASSVDAGGGNTIYF
-	TRBD1	TRBV7-6	TRBJ1-1	TGTGCCAGCAGCTTACCCCCCGGGACAGGGATAGGGAACACTGAAGCTTTCTTT	CASSLPPGTGIGNTEAFF
-	-	TRBV13	TRBJ1-3	TGTGCCAGCAGCATCAGGGGCCCCTCTGGAAACACCATATATTTT	CASSIRGPSGNTIYF
-	-	TRBV5-6	TRBJ2-3	TGTGCCAGCAGCTCCCGGGATACGCAGTATTTT	CASSSRDTQYF
-	-	TRBV18	TRBJ1-1	TGTGCCAGCTCAGAGCTCAGGGAATCTAACACTGAAGCTTTCTTT	CASSELRESNTEAFF
once	-	TRBV5-8	TRBJ2-7	TGTGCCAGCGAGACTCGAGGGTTTGGGCTATACGAGCAGTACTTC	CASETRGFGLYEQYF
-	-	TRBV13	TRBJ1-5	TGTGCCAGCAGCCAGGGGCAGAATCAGCCCCAGCATTTT	CASSQGQNQPQHF
-	-	TRBV6-6	TRBJ2-2	TGTGCCAGCAGTGCTCCGACCCCGGGGAACACCGGGGAGCTGTTTTTT	CASSAPTPGNTGELFF
-	-	TRBV27	TRBJ1-2	TGTGCCAGCAGTCCAACTCAGGGGTACGTGGCTGGCTACACCTTC	CASSPTQGYVAGYTF
-	TRBD1	TRBV19	TRBJ2-7	TGTGCCAGTAGTATAGCACAGGGGATCTCGTACGAGCAGTACTTC	CASSIAQGISYEQYF
-	-	TRBV2	TRBJ1-6	TGTGCCAGCAGTGAAGCTGCAGGGAGGGGTTCACCCCTCCACTTT	CASSEAAGRGSPLHF
-	TRBD1	TRBV27	TRBJ2-3	TGTGCCAGCAGTTTAGGGACAGCACTTAACACAGATACGCAGTATTTT	CASSLGTALNTDTQYF
-	-	TRBV7-9	TRBJ1-2	TGTGCCAGCAGCGAGCGGGTGGGCTATGGCTACACCTTC	CASSERVGYGYTF
-	-	TRBV4-1	TRBJ1-2	TGCGCCAGCAGCCAAGTGCTCAGCGACAGAACCATTGGCTACACCTTC	CASSQVLSDRTIGYTF
-	-	TRBV11-2	TRBJ2-1	TGTGCCAGCAGCTTAGAGGTGCTCCAGGGGAATGAGCAGTTCTTC	CASSLEVLQGNEQFF
-	TRBD2	TRBV6-6	TRBJ2-1	TGTGCCAGCAATCCCCTAGGACTAGCGGCCTACAATGAGCAGTTCTTC	CASNPLGLAAYNEQFF
medium-sized	-	TRBV29-1	TRBJ1-5	TGCAGCGTCGTTGACAGCCCCGTTAGCAATCAGCCCCAGCATTTT	CSVVDSPVSNQPQHF